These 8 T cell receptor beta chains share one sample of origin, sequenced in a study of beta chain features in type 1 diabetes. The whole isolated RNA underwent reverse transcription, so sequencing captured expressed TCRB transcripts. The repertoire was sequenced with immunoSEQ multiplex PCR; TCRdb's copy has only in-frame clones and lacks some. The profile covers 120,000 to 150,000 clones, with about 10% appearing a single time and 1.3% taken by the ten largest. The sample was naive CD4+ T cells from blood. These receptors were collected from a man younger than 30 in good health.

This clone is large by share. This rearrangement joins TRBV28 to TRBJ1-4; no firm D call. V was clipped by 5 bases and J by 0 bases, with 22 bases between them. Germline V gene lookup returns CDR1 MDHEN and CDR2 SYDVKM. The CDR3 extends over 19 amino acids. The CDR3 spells CASSITPLFSLATNEKLFF. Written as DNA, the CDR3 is TGTGCCAGCAGTATAACGCCACTCTTTTCACTTGCAACTAATGAAAAACTGTTTTTT.

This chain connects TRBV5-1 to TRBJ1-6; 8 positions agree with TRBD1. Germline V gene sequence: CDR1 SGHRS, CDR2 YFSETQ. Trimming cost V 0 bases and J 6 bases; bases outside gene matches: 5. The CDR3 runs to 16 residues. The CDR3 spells CASSLAGQDVNSPLHF. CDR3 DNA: TGCGCCAGCAGCTTGGCGGGACAGGACGTTAATTCACCCCTCCACTTT.

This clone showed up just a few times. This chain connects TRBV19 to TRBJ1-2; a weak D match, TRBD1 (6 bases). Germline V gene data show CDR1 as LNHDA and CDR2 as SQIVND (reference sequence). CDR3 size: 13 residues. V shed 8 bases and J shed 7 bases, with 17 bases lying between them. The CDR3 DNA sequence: TGTGCCAGTGATCCGCAGGGACAAGGTGGCTACACCTTC. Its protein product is CASDPQGQGGYTF.

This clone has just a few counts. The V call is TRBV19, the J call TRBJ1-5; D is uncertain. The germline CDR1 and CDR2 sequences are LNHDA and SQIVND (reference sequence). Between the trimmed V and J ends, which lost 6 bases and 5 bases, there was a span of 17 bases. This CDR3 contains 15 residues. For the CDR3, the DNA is TGTGCCAGTAGCCCCGAGGGCCCACCGCATCAGCCCCAGCATTTT. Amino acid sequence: CASSPEGPPHQPQHF.

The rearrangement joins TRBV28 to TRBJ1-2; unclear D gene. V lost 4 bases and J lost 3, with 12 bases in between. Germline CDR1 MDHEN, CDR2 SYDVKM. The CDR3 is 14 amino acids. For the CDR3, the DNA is TGTGCCAGCAGTTGGGCTGTACAGTACTATGGCTACACCTTC. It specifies CASSWAVQYYGYTF.

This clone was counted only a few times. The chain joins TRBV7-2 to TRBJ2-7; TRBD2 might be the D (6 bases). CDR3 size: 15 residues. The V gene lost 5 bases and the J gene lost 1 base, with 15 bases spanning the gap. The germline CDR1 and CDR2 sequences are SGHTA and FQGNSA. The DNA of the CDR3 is TGTGCCAGCAGCACTAGCTTATCAACTTCCTACGAGCAGTACTTC. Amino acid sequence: CASSTSLSTSYEQYF.

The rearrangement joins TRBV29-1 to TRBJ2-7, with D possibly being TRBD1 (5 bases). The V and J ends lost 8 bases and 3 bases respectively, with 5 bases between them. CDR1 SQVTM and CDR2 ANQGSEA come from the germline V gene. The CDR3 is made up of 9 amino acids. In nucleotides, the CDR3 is TGCAGCACAGGCTACGAGCAGTACTTC. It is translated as CSTGYEQYF.

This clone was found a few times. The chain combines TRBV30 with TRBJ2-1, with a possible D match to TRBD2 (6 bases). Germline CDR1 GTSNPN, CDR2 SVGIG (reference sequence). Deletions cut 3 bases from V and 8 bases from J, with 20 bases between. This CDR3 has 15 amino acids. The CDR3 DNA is TGTGCCTGGAGAAAAGGGAGGAGGAAGGGCGATGAGCAGTTCTTC. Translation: CAWRKGRRKGDEQFF.